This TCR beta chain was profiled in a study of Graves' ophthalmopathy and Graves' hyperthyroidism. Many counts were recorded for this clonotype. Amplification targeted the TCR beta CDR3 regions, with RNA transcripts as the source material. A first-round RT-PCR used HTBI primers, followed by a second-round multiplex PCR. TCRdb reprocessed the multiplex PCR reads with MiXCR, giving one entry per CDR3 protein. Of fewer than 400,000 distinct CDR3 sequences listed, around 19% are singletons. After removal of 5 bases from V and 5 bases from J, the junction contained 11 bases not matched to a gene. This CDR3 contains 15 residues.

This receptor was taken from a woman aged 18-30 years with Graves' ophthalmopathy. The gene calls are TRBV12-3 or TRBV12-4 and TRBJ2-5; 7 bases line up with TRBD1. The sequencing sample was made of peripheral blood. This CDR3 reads CASSPAGGSGETQYF. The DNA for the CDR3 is TGTGCCAGCAGTCCCGCAGGGGGAAGTGGGGAGACCCAGTACTTC.